This is a list of T cell receptor beta chains from one sample in a study of T cells in Graves' hyperthyroidism and ophthalmopathy. From the multiplex PCR reads, TCRdb called clonotypes with MiXCR, one entry per CDR3 protein. The sample lists 650,000 to 750,000 distinct CDR3 sequences, approximately 14% seen once, with roughly a tenth in the top ten. Sequencing was performed on blood. These receptor sequences come from a woman between 18 and 29 years old with Graves' hyperthyroidism. CDR3s leave out the opening cysteine and the closing phenylalanine or tryptophan.

>TRBJ2-5|TRBV7-2
ASSSKPGLDRATQY
>TRBJ1-4|TRBV11-2
ASSSRINEKLF
>-|TRBV19
ASSIPVGRSYEQF
>TRBJ2-3|TRBV11-2
ASSPDLLWGTDTQY
>TRBJ2-7|TRBV19
ASSPTGLSYEQY
>TRBJ1-3|TRBV5-1
ASAYQPNSGNTIY
>TRBJ1-1|TRBV12-3/TRBV12-4
ASQGGKDTEAF
>TRBJ2-3|TRBV20-1
SAKQFLATDTQY
>TRBJ2-1|TRBV6-1
ASNQGYEQF
>TRBJ2-2|TRBV29-1
SVANTGELF
>TRBJ2-1|TRBV2
ARNSKPGTSGRPEQF
>TRBJ2-7|TRBV7-9
ATRDANYEQY
>TRBJ2-5|TRBV2
ASRWETQY
>TRBJ2-7|TRBV4-2
ASSQEGLAEGALYEQY
>TRBJ2-7|TRBV6-2/TRBV6-3
ASSPAWGAAYEQY
>TRBJ2-5|TRBV7-2
ASSLVGRIGGDQY
>TRBJ1-1|TRBV11-2
ASGHAGPNTEAF
>TRBJ1-2|TRBV20-1
SARVPGNYGYT
>TRBJ2-1|TRBV5-1
ASSLRDWYNEQF
>TRBJ2-1|TRBV11-2
ASSFRVEYTAREQF
>TRBJ2-7|TRBV28
ASSPQSSGSYEQY
>TRBJ2-3|TRBV20-1
SARDGINTDTQY